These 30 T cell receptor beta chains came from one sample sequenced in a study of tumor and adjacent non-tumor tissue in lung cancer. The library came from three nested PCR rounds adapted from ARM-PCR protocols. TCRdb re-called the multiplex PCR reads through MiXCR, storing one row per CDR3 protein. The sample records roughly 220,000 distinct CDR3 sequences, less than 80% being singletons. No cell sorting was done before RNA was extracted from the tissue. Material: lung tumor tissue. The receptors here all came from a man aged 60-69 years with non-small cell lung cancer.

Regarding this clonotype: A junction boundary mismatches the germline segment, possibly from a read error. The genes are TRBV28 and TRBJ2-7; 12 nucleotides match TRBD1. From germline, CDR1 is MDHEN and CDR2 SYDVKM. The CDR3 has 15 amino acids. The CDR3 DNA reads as TGTGTCAGCAGTTTAGAGGGGACAGGGGGCGACGAGCAGTACTTC. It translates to CVSSLEGTGGDEQYF.

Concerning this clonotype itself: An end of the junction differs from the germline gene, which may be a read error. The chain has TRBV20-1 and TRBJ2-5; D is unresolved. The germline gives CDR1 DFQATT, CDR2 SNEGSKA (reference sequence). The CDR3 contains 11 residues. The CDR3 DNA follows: TGCAGTGCTCAGACCCTAGAGACCCACTACTTC. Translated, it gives CSAQTLETHYF.

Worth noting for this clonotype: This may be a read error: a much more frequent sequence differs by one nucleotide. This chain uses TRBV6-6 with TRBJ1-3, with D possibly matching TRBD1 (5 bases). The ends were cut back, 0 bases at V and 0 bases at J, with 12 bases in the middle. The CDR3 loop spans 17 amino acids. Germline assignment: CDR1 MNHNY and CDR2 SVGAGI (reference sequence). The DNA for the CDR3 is TGTGCCAGCAGTTACTCGATGGGGGGACCCTCTGGAAACACCATATATTTT. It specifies CASSYSMGGPSGNTIYF.

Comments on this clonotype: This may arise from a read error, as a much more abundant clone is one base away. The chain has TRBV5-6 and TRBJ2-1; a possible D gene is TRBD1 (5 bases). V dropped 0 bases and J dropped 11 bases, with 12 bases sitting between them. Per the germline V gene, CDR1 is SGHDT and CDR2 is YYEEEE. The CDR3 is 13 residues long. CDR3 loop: CASSLGVQDKQFF. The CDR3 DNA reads TGTGCCAGCAGCTTGGGGGTGCAGGACAAGCAGTTCTTC.

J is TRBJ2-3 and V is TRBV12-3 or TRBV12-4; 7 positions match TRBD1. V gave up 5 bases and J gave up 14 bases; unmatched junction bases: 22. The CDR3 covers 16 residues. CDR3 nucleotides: TGTGCCAGCAGTCGCCGACAGACAGGGTTTGCAGATACACGGTATTTT. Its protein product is CASSRRQTGFADTRYF.

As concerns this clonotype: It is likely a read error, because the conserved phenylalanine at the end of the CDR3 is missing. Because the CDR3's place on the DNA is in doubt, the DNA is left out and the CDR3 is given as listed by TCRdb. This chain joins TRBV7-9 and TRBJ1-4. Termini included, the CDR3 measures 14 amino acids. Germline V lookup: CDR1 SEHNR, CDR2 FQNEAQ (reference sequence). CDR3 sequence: CASSLRSTNEKLLV.

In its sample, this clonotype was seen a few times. The CDR3 sequence is CSAPGLTSYNEQFF. Here the CDR3 DNA reads TGCAGTGCCCCCGGACTAACCTCGTACAATGAGCAGTTCTTC. This chain uses TRBV20-1 with TRBJ2-1, with D possibly being TRBD2 (6 bases). Germline CDR1 reads DFQATT; CDR2 reads SNEGSKA (reference sequence). The CDR3 runs 14 residues. V was shortened by 6 bases and J by 4 bases, with 16 bases between the two germline ends.

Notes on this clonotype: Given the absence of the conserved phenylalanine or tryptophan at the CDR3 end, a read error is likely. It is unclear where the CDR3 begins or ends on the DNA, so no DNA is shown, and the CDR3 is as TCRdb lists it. The CDR3 reads CASSLSALTNQPQLL. J is TRBJ1-5 and V is TRBV12-3 or TRBV12-4. Ends included, the CDR3 has 15 residues.

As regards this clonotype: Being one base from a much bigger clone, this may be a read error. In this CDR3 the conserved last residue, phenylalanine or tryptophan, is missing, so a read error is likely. The CDR3 loop reads CSASPGQGAVGGQPQHY. CDR3 nucleotide sequence: TGCAGTGCTAGTCCGGGACAGGGGGCCGTCGGGGGTCAGCCCCAGCATTAT. The chain employs TRBV20-1 and TRBJ1-5; TRBD1 agrees at 12 bases. V gave up 3 bases and J gave up 6 bases; unmatched junction bases: 12. The CDR3 length is 17 residues. Germline V gene lookup returns CDR1 DFQATT and CDR2 SNEGSKA (reference sequence).

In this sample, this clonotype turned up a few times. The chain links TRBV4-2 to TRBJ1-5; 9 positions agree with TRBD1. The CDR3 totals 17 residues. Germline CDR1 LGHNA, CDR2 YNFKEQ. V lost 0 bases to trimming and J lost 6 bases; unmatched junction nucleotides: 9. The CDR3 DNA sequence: TGTGCCAGCAGCCAAGATAGGGGACAGGGATTGAGTCAGCCCCAGCATTTT. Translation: CASSQDRGQGLSQPQHF.

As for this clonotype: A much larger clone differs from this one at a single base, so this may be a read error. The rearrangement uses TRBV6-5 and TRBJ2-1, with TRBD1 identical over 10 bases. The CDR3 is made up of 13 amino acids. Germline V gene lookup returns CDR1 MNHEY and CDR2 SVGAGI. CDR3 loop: CASRGQGVDEHFF. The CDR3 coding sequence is TGTGCCAGCAGAGGACAGGGGGTGGATGAGCACTTCTTC.

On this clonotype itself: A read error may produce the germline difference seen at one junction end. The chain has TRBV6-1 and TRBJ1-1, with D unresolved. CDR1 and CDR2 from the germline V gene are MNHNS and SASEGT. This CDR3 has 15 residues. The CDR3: CASREAGGLGTGAFF. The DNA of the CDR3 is TGTGCCAGCAGGGAAGCGGGAGGGTTGGGCACTGGAGCTTTCTTT.

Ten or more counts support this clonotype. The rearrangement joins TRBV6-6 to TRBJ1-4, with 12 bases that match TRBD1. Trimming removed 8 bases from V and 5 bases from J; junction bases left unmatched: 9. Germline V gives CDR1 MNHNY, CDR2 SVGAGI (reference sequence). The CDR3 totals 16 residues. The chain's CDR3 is CASSGQGALSNEKLFF. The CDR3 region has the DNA TGTGCCAGCTCGGGACAGGGGGCTTTATCGAATGAAAAACTGTTTTTT.

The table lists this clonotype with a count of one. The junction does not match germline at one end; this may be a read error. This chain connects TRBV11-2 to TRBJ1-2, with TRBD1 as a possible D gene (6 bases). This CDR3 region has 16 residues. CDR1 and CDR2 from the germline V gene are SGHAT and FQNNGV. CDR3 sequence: CASSHRGLGPNYGYTF. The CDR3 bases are TGTGCCAGCAGCCATCGGGGGCTCGGGCCTAACTATGGCTACACTTTC. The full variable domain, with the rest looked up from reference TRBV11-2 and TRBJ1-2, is EAGVAQSPRYKIIEKRQSVAFWCNPISGHATLYWYQQILGQGPKLLIQFQNNGVVDDSQLPKDRFSAERLKGVDSTLKIQPAKLEDSAVYLCASSHRGLGPNYGYTFGSGTRLTVV.

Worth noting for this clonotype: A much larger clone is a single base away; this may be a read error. The CDR3 nucleotides read TGTGCCAGCAGGGGAGGGGCTTCCTACAATGAGCAGTTCTTC. Its translation: CASRGGASYNEQFF. V and J are TRBV4-2 and TRBJ2-1; TRBD2 agrees at 7 bases. Per germline, CDR1 LGHNA and CDR2 YNFKEQ. After removal of 6 bases from V and 1 base from J, the junction contained 3 bases not matched to a gene. CDR3 length: 14 residues.

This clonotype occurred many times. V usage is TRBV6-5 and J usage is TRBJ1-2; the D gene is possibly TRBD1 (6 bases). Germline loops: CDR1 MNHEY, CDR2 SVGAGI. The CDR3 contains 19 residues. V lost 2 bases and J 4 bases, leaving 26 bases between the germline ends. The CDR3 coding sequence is TGTGCCAGCAGTTACCTATCGGGAGGTCGTCGGGGACACAGCTATGGCTACACCTTC. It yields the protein CASSYLSGGRRGHSYGYTF.

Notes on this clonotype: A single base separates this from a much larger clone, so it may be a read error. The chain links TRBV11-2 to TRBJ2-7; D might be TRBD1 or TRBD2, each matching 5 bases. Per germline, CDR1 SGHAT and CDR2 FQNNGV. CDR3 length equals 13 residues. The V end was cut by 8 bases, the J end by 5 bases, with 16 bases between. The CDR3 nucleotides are TGTGCCAGCGGGGCAGGGACCAAGGACGAGCAGTACTTC. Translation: CASGAGTKDEQYF. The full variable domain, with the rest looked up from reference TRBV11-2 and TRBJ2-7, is EAGVAQSPRYKIIEKRQSVAFWCNPISGHATLYWYQQILGQGPKLLIQFQNNGVVDDSQLPKDRFSAERLKGVDSTLKIQPAKLEDSAVYLCASGAGTKDEQYFGPGTRLTVT.

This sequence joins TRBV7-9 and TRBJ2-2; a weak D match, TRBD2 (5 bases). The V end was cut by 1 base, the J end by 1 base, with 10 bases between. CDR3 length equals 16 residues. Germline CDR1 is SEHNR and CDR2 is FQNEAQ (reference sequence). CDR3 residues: CASSLGAGLNTGELFF. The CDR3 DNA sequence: TGTGCCAGCAGCTTAGGGGCAGGACTGAACACCGGGGAGCTGTTTTTT.

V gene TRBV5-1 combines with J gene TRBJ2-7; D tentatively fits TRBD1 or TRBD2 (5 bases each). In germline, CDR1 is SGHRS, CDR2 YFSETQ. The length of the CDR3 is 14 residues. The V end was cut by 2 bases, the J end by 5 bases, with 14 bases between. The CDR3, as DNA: TGCGCCAGCAGCTTACGGGACCAAACCCACGAGCAGTACTTC. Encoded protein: CASSLRDQTHEQYF.

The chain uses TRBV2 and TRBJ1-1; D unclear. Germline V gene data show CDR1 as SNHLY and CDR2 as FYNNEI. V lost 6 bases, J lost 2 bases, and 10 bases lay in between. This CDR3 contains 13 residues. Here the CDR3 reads CASSAESNTEAFF. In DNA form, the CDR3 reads TGTGCCAGCAGCGCTGAGAGCAACACTGAAGCTTTCTTT.

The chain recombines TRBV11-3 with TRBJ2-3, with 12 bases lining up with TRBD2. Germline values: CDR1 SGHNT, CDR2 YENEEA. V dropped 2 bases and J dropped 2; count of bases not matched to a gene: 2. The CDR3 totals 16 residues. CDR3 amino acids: CASSLLAGGHTDTQYF. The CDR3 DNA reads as TGTGCCAGCAGCTTACTAGCGGGAGGGCACACAGATACGCAGTATTTT.

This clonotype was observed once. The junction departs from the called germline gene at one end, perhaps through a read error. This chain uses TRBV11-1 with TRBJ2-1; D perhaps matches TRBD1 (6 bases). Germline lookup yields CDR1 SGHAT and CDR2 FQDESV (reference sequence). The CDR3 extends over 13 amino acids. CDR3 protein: CASSRTVDNDQFF. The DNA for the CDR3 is TGTGCCAGCAGTCGGACAGTCGACAATGATCAGTTCTTC.

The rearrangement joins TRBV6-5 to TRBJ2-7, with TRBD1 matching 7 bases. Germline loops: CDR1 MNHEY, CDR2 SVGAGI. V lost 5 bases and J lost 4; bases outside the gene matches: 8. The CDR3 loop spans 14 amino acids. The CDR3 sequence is CASSVQGRFYEQYF. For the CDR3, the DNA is TGTGCCAGCAGTGTACAGGGGCGGTTTTACGAGCAGTACTTC.

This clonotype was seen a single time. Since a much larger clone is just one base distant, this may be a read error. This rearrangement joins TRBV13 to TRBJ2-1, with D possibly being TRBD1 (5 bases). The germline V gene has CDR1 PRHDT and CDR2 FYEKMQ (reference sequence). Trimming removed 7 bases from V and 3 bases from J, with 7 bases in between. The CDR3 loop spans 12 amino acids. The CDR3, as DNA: TGTGCCAGCATCAGGGACTACAATGAGCAGTTCTTC. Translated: CASIRDYNEQFF. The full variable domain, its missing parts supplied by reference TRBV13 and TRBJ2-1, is AAGVIQSPRHLIKEKRETATLKCYPIPRHDTVYWYQQGPGQDPQFLISFYEKMQSDKGSIPDRFSAQQFSDYHSELNMSSLELGDSALYFCASIRDYNEQFFGPGTRLTVL.

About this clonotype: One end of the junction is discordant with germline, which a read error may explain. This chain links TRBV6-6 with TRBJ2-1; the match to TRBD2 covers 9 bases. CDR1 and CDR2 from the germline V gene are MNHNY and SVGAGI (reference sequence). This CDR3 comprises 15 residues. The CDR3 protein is CASSWGGGAYYEQFF. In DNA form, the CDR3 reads TGTGCCAGCAGTTGGGGCGGGGGGGCCTACTATGAACAGTTCTTC.

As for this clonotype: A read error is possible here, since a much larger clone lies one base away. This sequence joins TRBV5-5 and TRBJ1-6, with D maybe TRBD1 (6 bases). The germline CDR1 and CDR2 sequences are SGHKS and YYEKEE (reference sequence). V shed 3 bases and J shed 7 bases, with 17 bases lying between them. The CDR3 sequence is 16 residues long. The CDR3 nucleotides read TGTGCCAGCAGCTGGATCACAGGGATAGTAAATTCACCCCTCCACTTT. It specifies CASSWITGIVNSPLHF.

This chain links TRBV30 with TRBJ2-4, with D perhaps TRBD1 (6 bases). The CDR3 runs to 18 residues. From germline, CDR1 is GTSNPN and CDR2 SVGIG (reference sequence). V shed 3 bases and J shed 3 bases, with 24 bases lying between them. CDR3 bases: TGTGCCTGGAGCCCTTACCAACAGGGTAGCCTAGTCAAAAACATTCAGTACTTC. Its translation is CAWSPYQQGSLVKNIQYF.

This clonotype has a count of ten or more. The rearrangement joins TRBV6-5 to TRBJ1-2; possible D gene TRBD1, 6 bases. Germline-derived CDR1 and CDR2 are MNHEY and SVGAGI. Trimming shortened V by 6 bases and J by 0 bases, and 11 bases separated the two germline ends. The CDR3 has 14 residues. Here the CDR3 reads CASSRDTTNYGYTF. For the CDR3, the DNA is TGTGCCAGCAGCCGGGACACCACTAACTATGGCTACACCTTC.

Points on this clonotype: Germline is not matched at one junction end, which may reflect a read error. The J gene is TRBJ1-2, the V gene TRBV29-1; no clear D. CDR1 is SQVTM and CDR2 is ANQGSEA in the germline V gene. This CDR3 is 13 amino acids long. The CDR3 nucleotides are TGCAGCATTGAAGGAACCCCTAACTATGGCTACACCTTC. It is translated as CSIEGTPNYGYTF.

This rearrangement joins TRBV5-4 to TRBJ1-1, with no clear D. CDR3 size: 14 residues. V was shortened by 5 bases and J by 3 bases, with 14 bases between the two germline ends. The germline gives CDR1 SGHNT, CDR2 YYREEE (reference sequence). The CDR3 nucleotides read TGTGCCAGCAGACTCGAGAGGAGACACACTGAAGCTTTCTTT. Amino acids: CASRLERRHTEAFF.